One TCR beta chain is described in this entry. Sequencing used immunoSEQ multiplex PCR; TCRdb keeps in-frame clones, though not all of them. Here the sample spans 200,000 to 250,000 clones, more than 85% being singletons. The entry originates in a study of blood T cell repertoires in COVID-19. Trimming cost V 4 bases and J 5 bases, with 17 bases left between them. Germline assignment: CDR1 LGHDT and CDR2 YNNKEL (reference sequence). This CDR3 has 15 amino acids. The sequence came from a woman in her 50s with COVID-19, enrolled during active disease. Sequencing was performed on peripheral blood. The chain combines TRBV3-1 (or the pseudogene TRBV3-2) with TRBJ2-5; no definite D call. The CDR3 spells CASSLPAQFGETQYF. The CDR3 coding sequence is TGTGCCAGCAGCCTTCCGGCTCAGTTCGGGGAGACCCAGTACTTC.